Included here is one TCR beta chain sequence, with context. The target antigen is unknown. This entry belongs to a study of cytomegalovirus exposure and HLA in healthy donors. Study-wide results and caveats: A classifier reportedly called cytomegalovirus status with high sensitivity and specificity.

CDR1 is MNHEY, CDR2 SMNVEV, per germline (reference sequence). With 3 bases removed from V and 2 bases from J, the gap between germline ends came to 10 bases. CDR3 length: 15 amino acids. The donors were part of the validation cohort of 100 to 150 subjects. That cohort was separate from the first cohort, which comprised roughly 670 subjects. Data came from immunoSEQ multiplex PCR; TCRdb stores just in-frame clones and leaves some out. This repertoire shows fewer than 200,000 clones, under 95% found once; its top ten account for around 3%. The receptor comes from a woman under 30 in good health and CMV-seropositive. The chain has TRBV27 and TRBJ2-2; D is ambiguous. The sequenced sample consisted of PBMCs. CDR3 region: CASSFTPRNTGELFF. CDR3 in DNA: TGTGCCAGCAGTTTCACACCAAGAAACACCGGGGAGCTGTTTTTT.